Sequencing of this T cell receptor beta chain was carried out in a study of cytomegalovirus exposure and HLA in healthy donors (dated by TCRdb to 2016 to 2017). Study-level background: In an earlier analysis of around 540 of the donors, about 270 Gb of sequence data and approximately 100 million unique TCR beta sequences from roughly 180 million T cells were reported. Among roughly 400 genotyped donors of the cohort, an average of around 240,000 unique TCR beta nucleotide sequences were sequenced per donor, roughly 18% of them non-productive. The study aimed to test whether cataloging public T cell receptors could reveal signatures of past pathogen exposure. Both class I and class II loci were covered by HLA typing, at four-digit resolution. An earlier analysis of some 500 of the donors used high-throughput TCR beta sequencing to judge whether each TCR beta V gene segment behaved as functional or pseudogenic. The later analysis used no new phenotypic data to find candidate immune exposures, relying instead on TCR beta sequences and their occurrence across donors. Along with the roughly 610-subject first cohort, a separate validation cohort of some 130 different subjects was used. All discovery cohort repertoires had been generated on a single sequencing platform. A later genetic analysis took genome-wide SNP genotypes for about 65% of the roughly 670 donors and used that subset as a discovery cohort. The study combined high-throughput TCR immunosequencing, statistical association of individual TCRs with disease status, and machine learning to predict cytomegalovirus infection status. A later analysis re-analyzed previously published TCR beta repertoires from about 600 donors and added high-resolution HLA genotyping to study TCR occurrence patterns. Typing coverage differed by locus: A, B, C, DRB1 and DQB1 were typed in roughly 620-630 donors, DQA1 in about 500, DPA1 in nearly 610, and DPB1 in 450 to 480. The genetic ancestry cluster associated with self-reported Caucasian donors included over 80% of the roughly 380 genotyped donors. Alongside the repertoire data, information on donor age, sex, ethnicity and CMV serostatus was compiled. The T cell repertoires of roughly 660 subjects were profiled by immunosequencing and related to cytomegalovirus serostatus. About five DR-DQ haplotypes were handled as single units for association and clustering, since linkage in the cohort was strong. Approximately 310 gigabases of sequencing data and around 88 million unique TCR sequences made up an early release that covered approximately 650 HLA-typed donors. On the study overall, not on this receptor specifically: The cohort was sequenced for TCR beta chains only, and without alpha or paired-chain data the features that could be detected were limited. The sequencing pipeline was judged likely to have produced a cluster of highly shared sequence variants as a technical artifact. A later analysis found that TCR association rates varied across HLA loci, with DRB1 alleles showing the most associated TCRs and HLA-C alleles the fewest. While some public TCRs were present in many individuals, most TCR sequences turned up only very rarely across donors. Presence/absence analyses assumed roughly uniform sequencing depth across donors, an assumption that may not hold. Correlated functional status among segregating V segments might be attributable to linkage disequilibrium, but an unknown experimental factor could not be ruled out. CMV serostatus was the only immune exposure information available for the cohort. Because HLA typing was missing for some donors at each locus, association tests included only the typed subset. According to a later analysis, most CMV-associated TCR beta chains appeared to be HLA-restricted, and the HLA associations seemed to be driven largely by CMV exposure. Specific HLA alleles were associated with 15,000 to 20,000 TCR beta sequences at a false discovery rate of 0.05 in a later analysis. An earlier analysis of 587 of the donors showed that most TCR beta V segments appeared in productive rearrangements either about 87% or about 30% of the time, which broadly matched IMGT annotations. A later analysis reported that several top co-occurrence clusters appeared linked to parvovirus B19, influenza, CMV and Epstein-Barr virus. The authors suggested that the approach could potentially be extended to other disease states and immunological phenotypes. V-gene and J-gene trimming of TCR beta chains was associated with a missense DCLRE1C variant in a later genetic analysis, and the association was replicated in an independent cohort. Approximately 18 rarely observed V segments, including chromosome 9 orphons, were excluded from the earlier analysis of just under 600 of the donors because counts were too low. Compared with equally common non-associated chains, HLA-associated TCR beta chains in a later analysis were more clonally expanded and had lower generation probabilities. Some IMGT-functional V segments, including TRBV6-2 and TRBV6-3, could not be told apart with the 87-base-pair reads, so those segments were excluded. In both the original and validation cohorts, the classifier was reported to diagnose cytomegalovirus status with high specificity and sensitivity. In vitro tests confirmed that three of the cytomegalovirus-associated TCR beta chains recognize cytomegalovirus antigens. A later genetic analysis reported fewer N-insertions in productive TCRs among donors in an Asian-associated ancestry cluster than the roughly 700-donor mean. When HLA alleles, especially DR and DQ, strongly co-occurred, attributing TCR associations to individual alleles was difficult. A further reported finding was that TCR beta sequences accurately predicted the HLA-A and HLA-B alleles for most subjects in the first cohort. In the study, around 150 TCR beta chains were listed as associated with cytomegalovirus.

The cohort consisted of fewer than 700 healthy bone marrow donors. All cohort members were sampled while nominally healthy, although unrecorded immune exposures were likely present. The donor was CMV seronegative and belonged to the group of 352 seronegative cohort members. A peripheral blood sample was collected from each donor, and TCR beta sequencing was performed on peripheral blood mononuclear cells. Genomic DNA was extracted from the blood cell samples with the Qiagen DNeasy Blood Extraction Kit. Libraries came from the immunoSEQ multiplex PCR assay. A mixture of 60 forward primers for TCR Vbeta segments and 13 reverse primers for TCR Jbeta segments was used in the multiplex PCR. Amplification of the CDR3 region of rearranged TCR beta genes was performed with a multiplex PCR assay on genomic DNA. The amplified TCR beta libraries were sequenced on the Illumina HiSeq System as 87-base-pair reads. Per the source publication's procedure: Across the 500 to 750 repertoires, a later analysis counted approximately 83 million unique TCR beta chains, around 10 million of which were shared by at least two donors. Raw reads were error-corrected and collapsed into unique sequences by a nearest-neighbor algorithm in which closely related sequences were merged to remove PCR and sequencing errors. CDR3 sequences were aligned to IMGT reference sequences to assign V, D and J gene segments. For a sequence to be retained, at least a six-nucleotide match to both a V gene segment and a J gene segment was required. A rearrangement was called productive if the CDR3 had no stop codons and remained in frame with V and J, and every other rearrangement was called non-productive. CDR3 was defined by IMGT convention, running from the second conserved V-encoded cysteine to the conserved J-encoded phenylalanine. In an earlier analysis of some 550 of the donors, sequences lacking an unambiguous match to a single V gene segment were excluded. In an earlier analysis of approximately 590 of the donors, V segments were called functional above 56.7% productive rearrangements and were called segregating when the between-donor standard deviation exceeded 5%. A statistical classification framework was built for diagnosing cytomegalovirus status from the catalog of TCR beta chain sequences. A later analysis assigned V and J genes by comparing TCR nucleotide sequences with IMGT/GENE-DB human TR gene sequences. The TCRdist pipeline was used in a later analysis to assign CDR3 sequences and most-parsimonious VDJ recombination scenarios. In a later analysis, each TCR beta chain was defined by its CDR3 amino acid sequence together with its V-gene family, and reads lacking a unique V-gene family were excluded. To address suspected cross-contamination and a sequencing artifact, a later analysis removed approximately 600 highly shared, low-generation-probability nucleotide sequences. For each public chain, a later analysis derived a clonal expansion index from normalized ranks of inferred template counts within each repertoire. Generation probabilities in a later analysis came from a VDJ recombination model fitted to out-of-frame rearrangements, and those results were checked against IGoR. In a later analysis, hypergeometric tests were used to score TCR-TCR, TCR-HLA and TCR-CMV co-occurrence, with a repertoire-size bias correction applied to TCR pairs. To estimate false discovery rates, a later analysis permuted the HLA or CMV assignments 20 times. In a later analysis, co-occurring TCRs were grouped with DBSCAN, and TCRdist sequence similarity was added when clustering was performed within HLA-allele-positive subsets. Repertoires with fewer than 30,000 or more than 120,000 public chains, plus five repertoires with anomalous nucleotide sharing, were excluded from co-occurrence clustering. TCRdb took this table from immuneACCESS and kept in-frame rearrangements with V and J called. Such tables lack part of the clones; where checked against another copy, unresolved V genes explain under half of the gap, and the rest is unexplained. The D gene and trimming were derived from the DNA, and the V and J assignments and clone size from that table. For this sample, the table gives under 200,000 clones. The ten largest account for about 6% of the sample.

Counted from cysteine to phenylalanine, this CDR3 has 11 amino acids. The read is trimmed to its CDR3 DNA, 33 bases read in frame from base 1. In the germline V gene, CDR1 corresponds to MNHEY and CDR2 to SVGAGI. V is cut by 2 bases and J by 3 bases, and the space between the germline ends is 2 bases. Comment on this clone: Its antigen remains unidentified. Other nucleotide sequences from this sample produce the same CDR3.

Sample: PBMCs. The receptor chain draws on TRBV6-5 and TRBJ2-7; no confident D gene assignment can be made. The sequence was collected from a man aged 25-45 years in good health and CMV-seronegative. In nucleotides, the sequence is TGTGCCAGCAGTTACCTCTACGAGCAGTACTTC. This codes for CASSYLYEQYF.